What follows is one TCR beta chain and its context. This clone was observed a single time. Its specific antigen is unknown. No qualities accompany the bases; no much larger clone lies one base away. This record belongs to a study of siplizumab effects on memory and regulatory T cells (dated 2019 in TCRdb). At the level of the whole study: The study looked at the effect of siplizumab, an anti-CD2 antibody, on alloreactive T-cell subsets in allogeneic mixed lymphocyte reactions made from human PBMCs.

Here is what the overall study found, with its caveats: The suppressive function of proliferating Tregs from siplizumab cultures was not functionally confirmed. Among mappable alloreactive CD4+ clones, an average Treg-derived fraction of roughly 71% was observed with siplizumab, compared with 25% to 30% in control reactions. Compared with memory T cells, unstimulated naive T cells appeared more diverse, and naive cells seemed to make a substantial contribution to the alloresponse. The cumulative frequency of alloreactive sequences that could be traced back to unstimulated CD4+ memory T cells was significantly reduced by siplizumab. About 80-96% of proliferating CD4+ or CD8+ clones could not be given a naive or memory phenotype. Sequences below about 10^-5 frequency were poorly captured, so only a minor fraction of alloreactive clones could be mapped to unstimulated subsets.

Sorted unstimulated T cells, along with proliferating T cells recovered from mixed lymphocyte reactions, underwent TCRbeta CDR3 sequencing. Fresh whole blood from about 10 HLA-typed healthy donors served as the source for isolating PBMCs. Library prep was done by the immunoSEQ multiplex PCR assay. Some 100,000 TCR templates per sample were assayed by the deep sequencing platform. Genomic DNA extracted from sorted T cells was used for TCRbeta CDR3 sequencing. From the authors' description of their analysis: The R programming language was used for clonal analysis of TCRbeta CDR3 data. Comparing unstimulated samples against CFSE-low samples taken after the reaction was how alloreactive CD4+ and CD8+ clones were defined. Alloreactive CD4+ clones were assigned to regulatory or non-regulatory origin by matching sequences to sorted unstimulated Treg and non-Treg repertoires. TCRdb retrieved this table from immuneACCESS and kept in-frame rearrangements only. Not all clones are present; in checked studies, unresolved V genes account for under half, and no reason is known for the remainder. The V and J calls and clone size were taken over from that table, and D and trimming were inferred from the DNA. For this sample there are fewer than 130,000 clones; 80% to 95% appear just once. The biggest ten clones account for 1% to 1.5% of the sample.

The germline V gene (reference sequence) provides CDR1 MNHEY and CDR2 SMNVEV. From the cysteine up to the phenylalanine, the CDR3 has a length of 14 residues. Of all the DNA, just the CDR3 is kept, 42 bases in frame from base 1. Germline trimming: 5 bases from V, 10 bases from J; junction bases outside gene matches: 10. The sequence was collected from a human donor in good health. Sequenced sample: CD4+ T cells sorted from blood. The rearrangement joined TRBV27 to TRBJ2-1, with TRBD2 matching 8 junction bases. CDR3 sequence: CASSTLGGAREQFF. The nucleotide sequence reads TGTGCCAGCAGTACCCTCGGGGGGGCAAGAGAGCAGTTCTTC.